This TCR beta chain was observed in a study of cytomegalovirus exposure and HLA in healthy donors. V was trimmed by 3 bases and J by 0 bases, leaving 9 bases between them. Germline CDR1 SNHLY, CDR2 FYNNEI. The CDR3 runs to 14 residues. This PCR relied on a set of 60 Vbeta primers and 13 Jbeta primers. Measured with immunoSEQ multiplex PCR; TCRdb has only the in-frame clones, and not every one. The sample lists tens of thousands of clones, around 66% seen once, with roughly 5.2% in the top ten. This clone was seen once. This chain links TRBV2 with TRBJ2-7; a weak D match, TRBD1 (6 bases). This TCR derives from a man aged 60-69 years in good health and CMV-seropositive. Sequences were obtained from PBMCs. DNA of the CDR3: TGTGCCAGCAGTGACAGGGGTGGCTCCTACGAGCAGTACTTC. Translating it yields CASSDRGGSYEQYF.